This T cell receptor beta chain came from a study of ipilimumab plus nivolumab after autologous stem cell transplantation. Study-wide context: The myeloma cohort included high-risk transplant-naive patients and patients relapsing within 3 years of a first autologous transplant.

There are 19 residues in the CDR3. Germline lookup yields CDR1 KGHSH and CDR2 LQKENI. V lost 1 base to trimming and J lost 2 bases, with 21 bases between them. The data were produced by immunoSEQ multiplex PCR, yet TCRdb's version contains in-frame clones alone and is incomplete. Among fewer than 45,000 clones listed, 90% to 95% were seen once. This clone has a single count. Through week 26, nivolumab 3 mg/kg IV was given weeks 1, 4, 7, 10, then biweekly. The gene calls are TRBV18 and TRBJ1-5, with D perhaps TRBD1 (6 bases). The TCR was taken from a male donor with multiple myeloma. The specimen was PBMCs, collected in a trial of ipilimumab plus nivolumab as post-transplant consolidation. CDR3 DNA sequence: TGTGCCAGCTCACCACTAGTCACAGGGCGAGGAGTTGGCAATCAGCCCCAGCATTTT. Translation gives CASSPLVTGRGVGNQPQHF.